The sequence of this TCR beta chain was determined in a study of T cell responses to AZD1222 COVID-19 vaccine. TCRdb keeps only in-frame clones here, not all; method: immunoSEQ multiplex PCR. The table lists 80,000 to 100,000 clones, around 90% of them singletons. The CDR3 totals 14 residues. V lost 6 bases and J lost 5, with 11 bases in between. Germline values: CDR1 LNHDA, CDR2 SQIVND (reference sequence). The chain carries TRBV19 and TRBJ1-6; the D is unclear. Material: peripheral blood, obtained on day 0 of AZD1222 vaccination. The receptor was derived from an adult in good health. The CDR3 here is CASRPLGDNSPLHF. DNA of the CDR3: TGTGCCAGTAGGCCCCTGGGAGATAATTCACCCCTCCACTTT.